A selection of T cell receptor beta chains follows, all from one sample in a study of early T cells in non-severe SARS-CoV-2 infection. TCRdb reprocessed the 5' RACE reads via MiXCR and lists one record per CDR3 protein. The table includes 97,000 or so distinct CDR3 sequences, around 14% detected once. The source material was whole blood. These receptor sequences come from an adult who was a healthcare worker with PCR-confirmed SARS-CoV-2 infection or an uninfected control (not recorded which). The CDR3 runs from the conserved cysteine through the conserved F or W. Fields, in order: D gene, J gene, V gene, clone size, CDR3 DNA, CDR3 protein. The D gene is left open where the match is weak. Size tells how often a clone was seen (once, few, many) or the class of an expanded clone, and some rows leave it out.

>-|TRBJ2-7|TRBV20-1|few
TGCAGTGCTAGTCCTAGCGATCTTGGCGAGCAGTACTTC
CSASPSDLGEQYF
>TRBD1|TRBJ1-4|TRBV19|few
TGTGCCAGTAACCCGGGCCCGCACAGGGGATACAAATCGACTAATGAAAAACTGTTTTTT
CASNPGPHRGYKSTNEKLFF
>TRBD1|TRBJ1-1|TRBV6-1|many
TGTGCCAGCAGGATAAGACAGGGATCGGGAACTGAAGCTTTCTTT
CASRIRQGSGTEAFF
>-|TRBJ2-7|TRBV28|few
TGTGCCAGCAGCCTTCCCCGCCAACGGAGAGAAGTAGCCTACGAGCAGTACTTC
CASSLPRQRREVAYEQYF
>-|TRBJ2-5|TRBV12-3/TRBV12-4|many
TGTGCCAGCAGTCCCCTAGGTTCGCCGAAAGAGACCCAGTACTTC
CASSPLGSPKETQYF
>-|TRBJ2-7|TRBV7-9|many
TGTGCCAGCAGCTTACGTCCACACGGGGGCGGATATAACTACGAGCAGTACTTC
CASSLRPHGGGYNYEQYF
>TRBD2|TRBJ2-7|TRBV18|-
TGTGCCAGCTCACCTAGCGGGAGTCATTACGAGCAGTACTTC
CASSPSGSHYEQYF
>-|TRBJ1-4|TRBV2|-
TGTGCCAGTATGGTCCCGGGGAATGAAAAACTGTTTTTT
CASMVPGNEKLFF
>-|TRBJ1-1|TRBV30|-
TGTGCCTGGAGTACTACCCTGAGTGCTTTCTTT
CAWSTTLSAFF
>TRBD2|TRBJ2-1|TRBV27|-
TGTGCCAGCAAATTGGCTAGCGGGAGTAACAATGAGCAGTTCTTC
CASKLASGSNNEQFF
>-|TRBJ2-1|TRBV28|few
TGTGCCAGCAGTCTAGGTGGGGGCGGCACCTACAATGAGCAGTTCTTC
CASSLGGGGTYNEQFF
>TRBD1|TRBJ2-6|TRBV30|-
TGTGCCTGGATAAGGACAGGATCGGCAGGGGCCAACGTCCTGACTTTC
CAWIRTGSAGANVLTF
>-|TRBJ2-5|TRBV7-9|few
TGTGCCAGCAGCTTAGTCAGAGAGACCCAGTACTTC
CASSLVRETQYF
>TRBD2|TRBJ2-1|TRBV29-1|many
TGCAGCGTTCGGGGCGGGAGTAAGGAAAATGAGCAGTTCTTC
CSVRGGSKENEQFF
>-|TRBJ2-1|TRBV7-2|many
TGTGCCAGCTCCCGGACGGGCTACAATGAGCAGTTCTTC
CASSRTGYNEQFF
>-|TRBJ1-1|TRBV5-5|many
TGTGCCAGCAGCTTGGCGCAGGCGAACACTGAAGCTTTCTTT
CASSLAQANTEAFF
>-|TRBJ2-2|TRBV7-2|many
TGTGCCAGCAGCTTATCCAGCCCAGGTGGCACCGGGGAGCTGTTTTTT
CASSLSSPGGTGELFF
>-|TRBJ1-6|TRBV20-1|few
TGCAGTGCTAAACTTGGGGCCGATAATTCACCCCTCCACTTT
CSAKLGADNSPLHF
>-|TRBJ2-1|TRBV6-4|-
TGTGCCAGCCGCAGCGGAGACACGTCCTGGGATGAGCAGTTCTTC
CASRSGDTSWDEQFF
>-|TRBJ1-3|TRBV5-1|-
TGCGCCAGCAGCCCCGGGGGGGAGAATGGAAACACCATATATTTT
CASSPGGENGNTIYF
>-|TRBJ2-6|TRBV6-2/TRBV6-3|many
TGCGTATCTGGGGCCAACGTCCTGACTTTC
CVSGANVLTF
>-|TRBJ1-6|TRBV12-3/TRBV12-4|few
TGTGCCAGCAGTTTACATGGACAGAACTCACCCCTCCACTTT
CASSLHGQNSPLHF
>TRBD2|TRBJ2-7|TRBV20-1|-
TGCAGTGCTAGAGATCTAGCGGGCTCCTACGAGCAGTACTTC
CSARDLAGSYEQYF
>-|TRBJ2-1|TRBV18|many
TGTGCCAGCTCACCACCGATGCGGGGGCCTAACAATGAGCAGTTCTTC
CASSPPMRGPNNEQFF
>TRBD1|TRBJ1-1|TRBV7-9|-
TGTGCCAGCGACGGGACAGGGGGCTGGGGAGCTTTCTTT
CASDGTGGWGAFF
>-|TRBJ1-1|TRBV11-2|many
TGTGCCAGCAGCTTAAGGGCCACTGAAGCTTTCTTT
CASSLRATEAFF
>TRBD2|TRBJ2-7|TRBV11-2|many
TGTGCCAGCAGCATCGGGACTAGCGGATACGAGCAGTACTTC
CASSIGTSGYEQYF
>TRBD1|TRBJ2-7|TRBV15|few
TGTGCCACCAGAACCGGGACAGGGACCTACGAGCAGTACTTC
CATRTGTGTYEQYF
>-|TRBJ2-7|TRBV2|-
TGTGCCAGCATCCGAGGGTATCCCTACGAGCAGTACTTC
CASIRGYPYEQYF
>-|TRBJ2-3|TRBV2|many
TGTGCCAGCACCCCTACCGGGCCCGGGAATCCGCAGTATTTT
CASTPTGPGNPQYF
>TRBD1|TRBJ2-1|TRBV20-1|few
TGCAGTGCTAGAGATTTAATGAGAACAGGGGATGAGCAGTTCTTC
CSARDLMRTGDEQFF
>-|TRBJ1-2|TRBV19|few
TGTGCCAGTAGCGAGACGGACCCAGCTAACTATGGCTACACCTTC
CASSETDPANYGYTF
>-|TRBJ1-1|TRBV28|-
TGTGCCAGCAGGGTAGCCACTGAAGCTTTCTTT
CASRVATEAFF
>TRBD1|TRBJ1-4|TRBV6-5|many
TGTGCCACCCGAGGGGGCGGGGGCGAAAAACTGTTTTTT
CATRGGGGEKLFF
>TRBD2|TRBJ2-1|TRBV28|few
TGTGCCAGCAGCCGAACGCTAGCGGGAGGGCCAGGAGAGCAGTTCTTC
CASSRTLAGGPGEQFF
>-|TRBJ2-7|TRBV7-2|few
TGTGCCAGCAGCCCAAGGGGGGGCTCAGAGCAGTACTTC
CASSPRGGSEQYF
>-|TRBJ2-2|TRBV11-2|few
TGTGCCAGCAGCTTCAACAATCTGGAGCTGTTTTTT
CASSFNNLELFF
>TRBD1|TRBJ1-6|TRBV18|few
TGTGCCAGCTCACCCGACAGGGGGAATTCACCCCTCCACTTT
CASSPDRGNSPLHF
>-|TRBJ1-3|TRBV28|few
TGTGCCAGCAGTTGGATAGGGGGGTCAGGAAACACCATATATTTT
CASSWIGGSGNTIYF
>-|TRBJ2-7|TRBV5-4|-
TGTGCCAGCAGCCGTACGGCAGGGGCTTCCTACGAGCAGTACTTC
CASSRTAGASYEQYF
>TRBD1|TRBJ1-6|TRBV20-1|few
TGCAGTGCTGGATGGGTCGGGACAGGCCTCTCACCCCTCCACTTT
CSAGWVGTGLSPLHF
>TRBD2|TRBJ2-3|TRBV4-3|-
TGCGCCAGCAGTCCAGGGATCCAGCGGGAGGTGACAGATACGCAGTATTTT
CASSPGIQREVTDTQYF
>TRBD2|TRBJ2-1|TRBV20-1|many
TGCAGTGCTGGACTAGCTAGTTTTCATGAGCAGTTCTTC
CSAGLASFHEQFF
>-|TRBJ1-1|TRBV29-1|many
TGCAGCGTCGCACAGGGGAACACTGAAGCTTTCTTT
CSVAQGNTEAFF
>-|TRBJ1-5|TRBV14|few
TGTGCCAGCAGCCAAGAGTTGACGGACCATAGCAATCAGCCCCAGCATTTT
CASSQELTDHSNQPQHF
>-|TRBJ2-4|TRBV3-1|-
TGTGCCAGCAGCCAAGATCTGTCCGGGACCCGGGACATTCAGTACTTC
CASSQDLSGTRDIQYF
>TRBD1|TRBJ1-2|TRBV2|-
TGTGCCAGCAAGGACGGGACAGTCTTCTATGGCTACACCTTC
CASKDGTVFYGYTF
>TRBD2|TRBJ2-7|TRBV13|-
TGTGCCAGCAGCAAGACTAGCGGGACCTTTAACGAGCAGTACTTC
CASSKTSGTFNEQYF
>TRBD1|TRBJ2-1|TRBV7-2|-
TGTGCCAGCAGCTCAAAACAGGGGAGCTCCTACAATGAGCAGTTCTTC
CASSSKQGSSYNEQFF
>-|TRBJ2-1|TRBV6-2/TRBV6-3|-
TGTGCCAGCAGTTACCTGGGGTCCAAAGGGAATGAGCAGTTCTTC
CASSYLGSKGNEQFF
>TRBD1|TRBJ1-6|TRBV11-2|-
TGTGCCAGCAGCCCCCTGGGACAGGGGTATGGACCCCTCCACTTT
CASSPLGQGYGPLHF
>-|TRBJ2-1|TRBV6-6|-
TGTGCCAGCAGTTACTCGCGGGAAGGTGATGAGCAGTTCTTC
CASSYSREGDEQFF